The T cell receptor beta chain under discussion was sequenced for a study of blood T cells in healthy people across ages. This CDR3 has 14 residues. The germline CDR1 and CDR2 sequences are SGHTA and FQGTGA. Whole-study results and caveats: Unsorted PBMCs prevented conclusive naive versus antigen-experienced comparison. Age brought a roughly linear fall in TCR beta diversity measured per million T cells.

Remarks on this clonotype: As yet, its antigen is unknown. The junction departs from germline at one end; a sequencing error may be responsible.

A second PCR, run for about 6 to 11 cycles, used a sample-barcoded 5' primer plus a J-beta primer mix. Per-sample output comprised a minimum of 2.5 million paired-end reads containing CDR3. TCRdb called the 5' RACE reads again in MiXCR, with one record for every CDR3 protein. The sample records about 930,000 distinct CDR3 sequences, 25% to 30% being singletons. These records were also assigned to another study, of T cells of mothers and their children.

The sequence derives from a woman aged 40 to 50 in good health. The rearrangement uses TRBV7-3 and TRBJ2-5; D is unclear. Sequencing was done on a sample of blood. CDR3 protein: CASSLNSLFNEQYF. In nucleotides, the CDR3 is TGCGCCAGCAGCTTAAATTCACTCTTTAATGAGCAGTACTTC.